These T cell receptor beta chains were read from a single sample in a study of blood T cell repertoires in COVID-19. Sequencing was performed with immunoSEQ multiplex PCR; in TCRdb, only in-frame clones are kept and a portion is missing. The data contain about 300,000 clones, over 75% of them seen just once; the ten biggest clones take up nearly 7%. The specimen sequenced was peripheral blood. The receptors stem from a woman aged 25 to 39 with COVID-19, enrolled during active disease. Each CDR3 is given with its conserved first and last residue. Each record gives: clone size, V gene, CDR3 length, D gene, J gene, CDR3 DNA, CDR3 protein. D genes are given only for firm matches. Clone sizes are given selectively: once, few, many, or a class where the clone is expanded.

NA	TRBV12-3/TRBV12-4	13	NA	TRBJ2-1	TGTGCCAGCAGTCCTAGAGGAGCAAATGAGCAGTTCTTC	CASSPRGANEQFF
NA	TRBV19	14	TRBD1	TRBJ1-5	TGTGCCAGTAGCCCACAGGGGGCTAATCAGCCCCAGCATTTT	CASSPQGANQPQHF
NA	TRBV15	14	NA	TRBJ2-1	TGTGCCACCAGCAGAGAGAGGGCCCCTGTTTCGCAGTTCTTC	CATSRERAPVSQFF
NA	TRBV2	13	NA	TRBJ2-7	TGTGCCAGCACTCCGGGACTTTACTACGAGCAGTACTTC	CASTPGLYYEQYF
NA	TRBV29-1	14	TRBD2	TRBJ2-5	TGCAGCGTTGGTAGCGGGAGACACCAAGAGACCCAGTACTTC	CSVGSGRHQETQYF
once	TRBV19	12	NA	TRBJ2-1	TGTGCCAGTAGTGCTAGCTTAAATGAGCAGTTCTTC	CASSASLNEQFF
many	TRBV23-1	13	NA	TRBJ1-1	TGCGCCAGCAGTCCAGCCACGGGGACTGAAGCTTTCTTT	CASSPATGTEAFF
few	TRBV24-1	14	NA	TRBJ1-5	TGTGCCACCAGTGATTCACAGGCCTATCAGCCCCAGCATTTT	CATSDSQAYQPQHF
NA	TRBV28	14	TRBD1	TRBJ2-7	TGTGCCAGCAGTTTAACAGGGGACCTCTACGAGCAGTACTTC	CASSLTGDLYEQYF
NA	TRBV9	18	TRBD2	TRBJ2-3	TGTGCCAGCAGCGTAGCTCGTGGGACTAGCCGTAGCACAGATACGCAGTATTTT	CASSVARGTSRSTDTQYF
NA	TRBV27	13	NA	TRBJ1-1	TGTGCCAGCAGTTTTTCTTTGAACACTGAAGCTTTCTTT	CASSFSLNTEAFF
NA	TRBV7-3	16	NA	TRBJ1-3	TGTGCCAGCAGCCCGAGATACAGGGAACAAGGAAACACCATATATTTT	CASSPRYREQGNTIYF
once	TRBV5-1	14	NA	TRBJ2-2	TGCGCCAGCAGCCAGCGACAGGAAACCGGGGATCTGTTTTTT	CASSQRQETGDLFF
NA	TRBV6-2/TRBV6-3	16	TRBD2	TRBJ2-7	TGTGCCAGCAGTTACTCTTTAAGCGGGAGACTACGCGAGCAGTACTTC	CASSYSLSGRLREQYF
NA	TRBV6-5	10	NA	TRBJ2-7	TGTGCCAGCAACTCTTACGAGCAGTACTTC	CASNSYEQYF
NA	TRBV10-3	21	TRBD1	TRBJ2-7	TGTGCCATCAGTGAGTCTCGTATTTTGAACAGGGGCAGTACCTTTCCCTACGAGCAGTACTTC	CAISESRILNRGSTFPYEQYF
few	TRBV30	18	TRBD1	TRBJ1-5	TGTGCCTGGAGTAAGAAACCCACCGGGACAGGGGGCAATCAGCCCCAGCATTTT	CAWSKKPTGTGGNQPQHF
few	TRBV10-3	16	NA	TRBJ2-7	TGTGCCATCAGTGACCTACCGGGGACACTCATCTACGAGCAGTACTTC	CAISDLPGTLIYEQYF
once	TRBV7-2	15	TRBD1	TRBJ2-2	TGTGCCAGCAGCTTACGCCCGGGACAGGGCGGGGAGCTGTTTTTT	CASSLRPGQGGELFF
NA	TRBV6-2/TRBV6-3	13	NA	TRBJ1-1	TGTGCCAGCAGTTACCAGGGCTTGACTGAAGCTTTCTTT	CASSYQGLTEAFF
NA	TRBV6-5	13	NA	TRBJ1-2	TGTGCCAGCAGTTACTCGGGGGCGCAGGGCTACACCTTC	CASSYSGAQGYTF
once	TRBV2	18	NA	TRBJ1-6	TGTGCCAGCAGTGGACAACTAACTGGGGGACAAACTAATTCACCCCTCCACTTT	CASSGQLTGGQTNSPLHF
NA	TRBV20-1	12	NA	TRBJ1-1	TGCAGTGCTAGTCGGGGGGGCACTGAAGCTTTCTTT	CSASRGGTEAFF
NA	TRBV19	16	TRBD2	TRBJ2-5	TGTGCCAGTAGTATCTTACTAGCGGGAGGGAGGGAGACCCAGTACTTC	CASSILLAGGRETQYF
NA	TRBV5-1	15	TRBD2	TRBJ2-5	TGCGCCAGCAGCTTGGGTACTAGCGGGGAAGAGACCCAGTACTTC	CASSLGTSGEETQYF
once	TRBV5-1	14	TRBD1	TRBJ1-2	TGCGCCAGCAGCTTTCGGACAGGGGAGACCGGCTACACCTTC	CASSFRTGETGYTF
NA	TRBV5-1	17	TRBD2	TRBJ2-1	TGCGCCAGCAGCTTGGGTTCTAGCGGGCGGGGGGGCAATGAGCAGTTCTTC	CASSLGSSGRGGNEQFF
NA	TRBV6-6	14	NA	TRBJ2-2	TGTGCCAGCAGCTACTCCAGGGACACCGGGGAGCTGTTTTTT	CASSYSRDTGELFF
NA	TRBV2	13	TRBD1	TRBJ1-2	TGTGCCAGCAGACCCGACAGGGTAGATGGCTACACCTTC	CASRPDRVDGYTF
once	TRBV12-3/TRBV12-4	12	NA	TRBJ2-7	TGTGCCAGCAGGGGCACAGGTTCCCCCCGCAACTTC	CASRGTGSPRNF
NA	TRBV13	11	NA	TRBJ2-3	TGTGCCAGCAGCTTAGTTAATACGCAGTATTTT	CASSLVNTQYF
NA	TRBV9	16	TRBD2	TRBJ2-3	TGTGCCAGCAGCGTAGTGGGACTAGCGACGGCAGATACGCAGTATTTT	CASSVVGLATADTQYF
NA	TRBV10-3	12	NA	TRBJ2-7	TGTGCCATCAGTTTAGCGGCCTACGAGCAGTACTTC	CAISLAAYEQYF
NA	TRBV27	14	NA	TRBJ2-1	TGTGCCAGCAGACAATATCCCCTGGGGAGTGAGCAGTTCTTC	CASRQYPLGSEQFF
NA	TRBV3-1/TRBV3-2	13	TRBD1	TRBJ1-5	TGTGCCAGCAGCCATTCAGGGGGGCAGCCCCAGCATTTT	CASSHSGGQPQHF
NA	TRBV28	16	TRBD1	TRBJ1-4	TGTGCCAGCAGTTCAGTAGGGACAGGGTCTACTGAAAAACTGTTTTTT	CASSSVGTGSTEKLFF
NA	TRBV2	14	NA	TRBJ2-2	TGTGCCAGCAGTGAAGGCGCCCGAACCGGGGAGCTGTTTTTT	CASSEGARTGELFF